The 25 T cell receptor beta chains given below trace back to one sample, sequenced in a study of patients and donors after allogeneic stem cell transplantation. TCRdb analysed the RT-PCR reads with MiXCR anew, one entry per CDR3 protein. The sample yields approximately 200,000 distinct CDR3 sequences, less than 45% seen once. Source material: blood, either unsorted or a sorted T cell fraction (not recorded which). These receptors were collected from a human donor who was either an allogeneic HSCT recipient or a stem cell or donor lymphocyte infusion donor (not recorded which). It is not recorded whose cells these are; they may come from a transplant donor.

The J gene is TRBJ1-2, the V gene TRBV27; 9 bases line up with TRBD1. CDR1 is MNHEY, CDR2 SMNVEV, per germline (reference sequence). The CDR3 sequence is 14 residues long. With V trimmed by 5 bases and J by 8 bases, 9 bases remained unmatched. The CDR3 bases are TGTGCCAGCAGTACCCGGGACAGGGCTCGGGGCTACACCTTC. Translation gives CASSTRDRARGYTF.

In its sample, this clonotype was seen a few times. The chain joins TRBV7-9 to TRBJ1-1; the match to TRBD1 covers 10 bases. Germline trimming cut 0 bases from V and 10 bases from J; bases unmatched to any gene: 11. The CDR3 loop spans 16 amino acids. CDR1 is SEHNR and CDR2 is FQNEAQ in the germline V gene (reference sequence). The CDR3 region has the DNA TGTGCCAGCAGCTTAGCGCGGACAGGGGGTTTGGATGGAGCTTTCTTT. The encoded protein is CASSLARTGGLDGAFF.

This clonotype has a handful of counts. The chain couples TRBV5-5 to TRBJ1-4; D is unresolved. V was shortened by 2 bases and J by 8 bases, with 16 bases between the two germline ends. The germline CDR1 and CDR2 sequences are SGHKS and YYEKEE (reference sequence). There are 15 residues in the CDR3. The CDR3 loop reads CASSFMGSPGEKLFF. CDR3 DNA: TGTGCCAGCAGCTTTATGGGGAGTCCAGGAGAAAAACTGTTTTTT.

The genes are TRBV30 and TRBJ1-2, with a possible D match to TRBD1 (5 bases). Germline CDR1 is GTSNPN and CDR2 is SVGIG (reference sequence). The CDR3 contains 14 residues. The V gene lost 0 bases and the J gene lost 3 bases, with 11 bases spanning the gap. The CDR3 nucleotides read TGTGCCTGGAGTGTGGCAGGGTACCACTATGGCTACACCTTC. It yields the protein CAWSVAGYHYGYTF.

The chain has TRBV27 and TRBJ2-1; 7 bases are shared with TRBD2. The CDR3 length is 15 residues. V gave up 10 bases and J gave up 2 bases; unmatched junction bases: 11. CDR1 MNHEY and CDR2 SMNVEV come from the germline V gene (reference sequence). The CDR3 sequence is CATHPSGTPYNEQFF. Written as DNA, the CDR3 is TGTGCCACCCACCCCAGCGGGACCCCCTACAATGAGCAGTTCTTC.

The J gene is TRBJ1-1, the V gene TRBV30; weak D call: TRBD1 (5 bases). CDR3 length equals 11 residues. The germline V and J ends were trimmed by 4 bases and 11 bases, with 14 bases remaining between them. Per the germline V gene, CDR1 is GTSNPN and CDR2 is SVGIG (reference sequence). CDR3 loop: CAWNGGGGAFF. CDR3 DNA: TGTGCCTGGAACGGGGGAGGTGGGGCTTTCTTT.

The V call is TRBV24-1, the J call TRBJ2-3, with 7 positions matching TRBD2. The J segment lost 1 base and the V segment lost 5 bases, leaving 14 bases of the junction unmatched. The CDR3 loop spans 18 amino acids. CDR1 KGHDR and CDR2 SFDVKD come from the germline V gene. The CDR3 nucleotides read TGTGCCACCAGTGCAAGCGGGATCGGCCTCGGGGGCACAGATACGCAGTATTTT. Amino acids: CATSASGIGLGGTDTQYF.

This clonotype was observed a handful of times. The chain joins TRBV5-6 to TRBJ1-2; 8 bases fit TRBD1. The CDR3 has 13 residues. V trimming: 4 bases; J trimming: 4 bases; junction bases outside the gene matches: 3. Germline CDR1 and CDR2: SGHDT and YYEEEE. The CDR3 loop reads CASSVGQAYGYTF. The CDR3 region has the DNA TGTGCCAGCAGCGTGGGACAGGCCTATGGCTACACCTTC.

The chain uses TRBV9 and TRBJ2-7; D gene ambiguous. V was shortened by 3 bases and J by 3 bases, with 7 bases between the two germline ends. This CDR3 spans 12 amino acids. From germline, CDR1 is SGDLS and CDR2 YYNGEE. The CDR3 nucleotides are TGTGCCAGCAGCGGGGTTGGCTACGAGCAGTACTTC. Encoded protein: CASSGVGYEQYF.

This sequence joins TRBV4-3 and TRBJ2-7, with TRBD2 identical over 14 bases. With V trimmed by 3 bases and J by 3 bases, 1 base remained unmatched. The CDR3 is made up of 15 amino acids. Germline V gene data show CDR1 as LGHNA and CDR2 as YSLEER. CDR3 sequence (DNA): TGCGCCAGCAGCCAGGGACTAGCGGGAGACTACGAGCAGTACTTC. This encodes CASSQGLAGDYEQYF.

V and J are TRBV25-1 and TRBJ1-1, with 9 nucleotides matching TRBD1. Germline V gene lookup returns CDR1 MGHDK and CDR2 SYGVNS. V shed 6 bases, J shed 2 bases, and the junction held 4 bases outside the gene matches. The length of the CDR3 is 14 residues. The DNA for the CDR3 is TGTGCCAGCAGAGACAGGGGGTCTAACACTGAAGCTTTCTTT. It codes for CASRDRGSNTEAFF.

This clonotype was detected only a few times. The V gene is TRBV30, the J gene TRBJ1-1; TRBD1 agrees at 8 bases. J lost 6 bases, V lost 5 bases, and 5 bases had no gene match. The germline gives CDR1 GTSNPN, CDR2 SVGIG (reference sequence). The CDR3 runs 12 residues. CDR3 loop: CAWGGQGAEAFF. In nucleotides, the CDR3 is TGTGCCTGGGGAGGACAGGGCGCTGAAGCTTTCTTT.

The J gene is TRBJ1-3, the V gene TRBV16; D may be TRBD1 (5 bases). V lost 4 bases, J lost 3 bases, and 10 bases lay in between. The CDR3 runs 14 residues. Germline V CDR1 and CDR2: KGHSY, FQNENV. The CDR3, as DNA: TGTGCCAGCAGCCGGGAAGGGGTTGGAAACACCATATATTTT. This translates into CASSREGVGNTIYF.

Only a few counts were recorded for this clonotype. The genes are TRBV6-6 and TRBJ2-3; TRBD2 matches at 9 bases. The germline gives CDR1 MNHNY, CDR2 SVGAGI (reference sequence). V lost 2 bases and J lost 4; bases outside the gene matches: 4. This CDR3 region has 15 residues. The CDR3 nucleotides are TGTGCCAGCAGTTACACGGCGGGAGGGCCAGATACGCAGTATTTT. Translating it yields CASSYTAGGPDTQYF.

The rearrangement links TRBV12-3 or TRBV12-4 to TRBJ2-3, with no clear D. The CDR3 length is 13 residues. V was trimmed by 0 bases and J by 2 bases, leaving 3 bases between them. The CDR3 DNA follows: TGTGCCAGCAGTTTAGCAGCCACAGATACGCAGTATTTT. As protein: CASSLAATDTQYF.

In this sample, this clonotype turned up once. The chain recombines TRBV6-5 with TRBJ2-3, with a tentative D call TRBD2 (7 bases). This CDR3 has 14 residues. Trimming stripped 8 bases from V and 5 bases from J, with 17 bases between. CDR1 is MNHEY and CDR2 is SVGAGI in the germline V gene. The CDR3 region is CASRTREGVDTQYF. In DNA, the CDR3 is TGTGCCAGCCGAACGAGGGAGGGGGTAGATACGCAGTATTTT.

The rearrangement joins TRBV27 to TRBJ2-2; 7 bases match TRBD1. V was pared by 3 bases and J by 3 bases, with 10 bases of the junction left unmatched. CDR1 MNHEY and CDR2 SMNVEV come from the germline V gene (reference sequence). CDR3 size: 17 residues. The chain's CDR3 is CASSFATGAAYTGELFF. Here the CDR3 DNA reads TGTGCCAGCAGTTTCGCTACAGGGGCCGCTTACACCGGGGAGCTGTTTTTT.

The chain uses TRBV20-1 and TRBJ2-2, with a tentative D call TRBD2 (5 bases). Germline V gene lookup returns CDR1 DFQATT and CDR2 SNEGSKA (reference sequence). V was trimmed by 2 bases and J by 5 bases, leaving 12 bases between them. This CDR3 region has 14 residues. The CDR3 is CSARRWERTGELFF. CDR3 DNA sequence: TGCAGTGCTAGAAGGTGGGAGAGGACCGGGGAGCTGTTTTTT.

This clonotype has a single count. V and J are TRBV15 and TRBJ2-1, with D possibly being TRBD1 or TRBD2 (5 bases each). Between the trimmed V and J ends, which lost 1 base and 3 bases, there was a span of 16 bases. This CDR3 has 17 amino acids. Germline CDR1 reads LNHNV; CDR2 reads YYDKDF (reference sequence). Here the CDR3 DNA reads TGTGCCACCAGCAGAGTAACCGGGACGATGGGCTACAATGAGCAGTTCTTC. It codes for CATSRVTGTMGYNEQFF.

DNA of the CDR3: TGTGCCAGCAGGTCCGCAGGGTCCGGGGAGCTGTTTTTT. Protein sequence: CASRSAGSGELFF. The chain is built from TRBV28 and TRBJ2-2; possibly TRBD1 for D (5 bases). CDR1 is MDHEN, CDR2 SYDVKM, per germline. There are 13 residues in the CDR3. V was cut by 6 bases and J by 6 bases, with 11 bases left in between.

The chain carries TRBV7-3 and TRBJ1-2, with D possibly matching TRBD1 (6 bases). The germline V gene encodes CDR1 SGHTA and CDR2 FQGTGA. Deletions cut 4 bases from V and 2 bases from J, with 17 bases between. The CDR3 length is 16 residues. CDR3 sequence reads: CASSSSYRAANYGYTF. CDR3 sequence (DNA): TGTGCCAGCAGCTCATCCTACAGGGCAGCAAACTATGGCTACACCTTC.

This sequence joins TRBV15 and TRBJ2-2; perhaps TRBD2 as D (6 bases). V gave up 4 bases and J gave up 6 bases, with 15 bases separating them. The CDR3 contains 15 residues. CDR1 and CDR2 from the germline V gene are LNHNV and YYDKDF (reference sequence). CDR3 sequence (DNA): TGTGCCACCAGCATACTAGCCGGAGGTGCCGGGGAGCTGTTTTTT. Translated, it gives CATSILAGGAGELFF.

The CDR3: CASSQDNWGLRSNEQYF. The CDR3 DNA reads as TGCGCCAGCAGCCAAGATAATTGGGGTTTACGATCCAACGAGCAGTACTTC. This chain joins TRBV4-3 and TRBJ2-7; D gene ambiguous. V lost 0 bases and J lost 5, with 20 bases in between. CDR3 size: 17 residues. CDR1 and CDR2 (germline): LGHNA, YSLEER.

In this sample, this clonotype turned up many times. The gene calls are TRBV20-1 and TRBJ2-5; 12 bases agree with TRBD2. CDR1 is DFQATT and CDR2 is SNEGSKA in the germline V gene (reference sequence). The CDR3 consists of 13 residues. V lost 6 bases to trimming and J lost 4 bases; unmatched junction nucleotides: 3. CDR3 loop: CSAPTSGRETQYF. The CDR3 coding sequence is TGCAGTGCCCCGACTAGCGGGAGAGAGACCCAGTACTTC.

The CDR3 protein is CASSPHRGWNTEAFF. The CDR3 bases are TGTGCCAGCAGTCCCCACAGGGGGTGGAACACTGAAGCTTTCTTT. The V gene is TRBV28, the J gene TRBJ1-1, with TRBD1 identical over 8 bases. Germline CDR1 is MDHEN and CDR2 is SYDVKM. V was pared by 5 bases and J by 1 base, with 6 bases of the junction left unmatched. This CDR3 region has 15 residues.